This T cell receptor beta chain was identified in a study of blood T cell repertoires in COVID-19. Methods used by the authors: The assay estimated nucleated cells by amplifying reference gene primers. The repertoire was sequenced with immunoSEQ multiplex PCR; TCRdb's copy has only in-frame clones and lacks some. V and J calls and clone size are given by that table; D and trimming were obtained from the DNA. The sample records 300,000 to 450,000 clones, roughly nine tenths being singletons. V lost 6 bases, J lost 2 bases, and 10 bases lay in between. The germline gives CDR1 MNHEY, CDR2 SMNVEV (reference sequence). The CDR3 length is 13 residues. A Seattle source enrolled patients during active infection and followed them longitudinally.

Sequencing was carried out using peripheral blood. The TCR comes from a woman between 25 and 40 years old with COVID-19, enrolled during active disease. V and J are TRBV27 and TRBJ2-5; weak D call: TRBD2 (6 bases). CDR3 sequence (DNA): TGTGCCAGCAGCACGGGAGCACAAGAGACCCAGTACTTC. It codes for CASSTGAQETQYF.